This T cell receptor beta chain was profiled in a study of T cell responses to AZD1222 COVID-19 vaccine. Study-level findings and limits: The span of vaccine-associated CD4 TCRs extended across spike, with dominance at 160-218 and 743-854. Mostly white British, mostly female donors; authors suggested clonal diversity may be underestimated.

Concerning this clone: What it binds is unknown.

Clones were read by immunoSEQ multiplex PCR, and TCRdb kept only the in-frame ones, dropping some. The data hold more than 110,000 clones, with roughly nine tenths observed a single time. V shed 4 bases and J 12 bases; nucleotides not matched to a gene: 15. Germline V gives CDR1 MDHEN, CDR2 SYDVKM. The CDR3 runs 15 residues. This TCR was recovered from an adult in good health. This chain connects TRBV28 to TRBJ2-7; TRBD1 matches at 10 bases. Sequenced here: peripheral blood, sampled on day 0 of AZD1222 vaccination. CDR3 DNA: TGTGCCAGCAGTTCCCCCCGGGACAGGGGCTCGAACGGGTACTTC. Translating gives CASSSPRDRGSNGYF.